Below are 20 T cell receptor beta chains sequenced from a single sample in a study of shared clonotypes between healthy human individuals. Clones were read by immunoSEQ multiplex PCR, and TCRdb kept only the in-frame ones, dropping some. The sample holds about 980,000 clones, more than 75% seen once. Sequenced input: memory CD4+ T cells sorted from blood. The subset denotes: CD45RA-negative fraction. Receptor source: a man aged 18 to 30 in good health.

This clone was detected many times. The chain couples TRBV5-3 to TRBJ2-7, with D perhaps matching TRBD1 or TRBD2 (6 bases each). TRBV5-3 belongs to the ORF category, with a function that is uncertain. The V end lost 8 bases, the J end lost 6 bases, and 21 bases lay between the germline ends. This CDR3 region has 14 residues. In nucleotides, the CDR3 is TGTGCCAGCTCTACCAGGGGTGCAGCGGGCGAGCAGTACTTC. Protein sequence: CASSTRGAAGEQYF.

About this clone: Relative to the germline gene, one junction end is altered; a read error may explain this. The chain uses TRBV6-1 and TRBJ2-7, with 9 positions matching TRBD1. The germline V gene encodes CDR1 MNHNS and CDR2 SASEGT. CDR3 length equals 15 residues. The CDR3 DNA follows: TGTGCCAGCAGTGATTCAGGGACAGGGAGCTACGGGCAGTACTTC. As protein: CASSDSGTGSYGQYF.

For this clone: The same CDR3 arises from other DNA sequences in this sample as well. This chain joins TRBV2 and TRBJ2-7, with TRBD1 matching 9 bases. V gave up 5 bases and J gave up 2 bases; unmatched junction bases: 4. The CDR3 runs 14 residues. Germline V CDR1 and CDR2: SNHLY, FYNNEI. CDR3 region: CASSQDRGPYEQYF. The DNA of the CDR3 is TGTGCCAGCAGTCAGGACAGGGGTCCCTACGAGCAGTACTTC.

This clone is a singleton in its sample. V usage is TRBV30 and J usage is TRBJ2-3; possibly TRBD2 for D (5 bases). The CDR3 is made up of 12 amino acids. CDR1 GTSNPN and CDR2 SVGIG come from the germline V gene (reference sequence). V was trimmed by 5 bases and J by 1 base, leaving 7 bases between them. The CDR3 here is CAWGGGTDTQYF. Written as DNA, the CDR3 is TGTGCCTGGGGAGGTGGCACAGATACGCAGTATTTT.

This clone was seen a few times. The V gene is TRBV10-3, the J gene TRBJ1-6, with D possibly matching TRBD1 (6 bases). This CDR3 region has 13 residues. Germline V gives CDR1 ENHRY, CDR2 SYGVKD. V was clipped by 5 bases and J by 14 bases, with 16 bases between them. CDR3 nucleotide sequence: TGTGCCATCAGTAGCGACAGGCCAGGGGCCCTCCACTTT. Protein: CAISSDRPGALHF.

This clone was seen just once. The chain couples TRBV5-1 to TRBJ1-1; 8 nucleotides agree with TRBD1. The CDR3 sequence is 17 residues long. Looked up from germline, CDR1 is SGHRS and CDR2 is YFSETQ. Germline trimming cut 0 bases from V and 1 base from J; bases unmatched to any gene: 8. In DNA, the CDR3 is TGCGCCAGCAGCTTGGCCGACAGGACAGGGCCGAACACTGAAGCTTTCTTT. This encodes CASSLADRTGPNTEAFF.

The V and J genes are TRBV7-2 and TRBJ1-2; D gene uncertain. Trimming removed 4 bases from V and 7 bases from J, with 16 bases in between. Germline CDR1 and CDR2: SGHTA and FQGNSA. The CDR3 consists of 14 residues. The CDR3 spells CASSSPGGIFGYTF. The CDR3 coding sequence is TGTGCCAGCAGCTCCCCCGGCGGGATCTTTGGCTACACCTTC. Full variable domain (rest looked up from reference TRBV7-2 and TRBJ1-2): GAGVSQSPSNKVTEKGKDVELRCDPISGHTALYWYRQSLGQGLEFLIYFQGNSAPDKSGLPSDRFSAERTGGSVSTLTIQRTQQEDSAVYLCASSSPGGIFGYTFGSGTRLTVV.

The chain uses TRBV10-1 and TRBJ2-3, with 8 bases identical to TRBD2. Per germline, CDR1 WNHNN and CDR2 SYGVQD (reference sequence). The ends lost 4 bases at V and 1 base at J; junction bases unmatched: 4. The CDR3 consists of 15 residues. The CDR3 loop is CASSGTTSGTDTQYF. CDR3 in DNA: TGCGCCAGCAGTGGTACGACTAGCGGCACAGATACGCAGTATTTT.

V and J are TRBV5-1 and TRBJ2-7; 8 bases match TRBD2. Losses at the gene ends were 4 bases for V and 1 base for J; bases not matched to a gene: 10. The CDR3 has 16 amino acids. Germline V gene lookup returns CDR1 SGHRS and CDR2 YFSETQ. The CDR3 protein is CASSPVSGMDSYEQYF. The CDR3 DNA is TGCGCCAGCAGCCCAGTTAGCGGGATGGATTCCTACGAGCAGTACTTC. Supplemented by reference TRBV5-1 and TRBJ2-7, the full variable domain reads KAGVTQTPRYLIKTRGQQVTLSCSPISGHRSVSWYQQTPGQGLQFLFEYFSETQRNKGNFPGRFSGRQFSNSRSEMNVSTLELGDSALYLCASSPVSGMDSYEQYFGPGTRLTVT.

CDR3 loop: CASSVGGPQETQYF. The DNA of the CDR3 is TGTGCCAGCAGTGTGGGGGGACCCCAAGAGACCCAGTACTTC. The J gene is TRBJ2-5, the V gene TRBV25-1, with D tentatively TRBD2 (6 bases). The CDR3 spans 14 residues. The germline V and J ends were trimmed by 4 bases and 1 base, with 10 bases remaining between them. Germline assignment: CDR1 MGHDK and CDR2 SYGVNS.

The chain combines TRBV7-2 with TRBJ2-3; 8 nucleotides agree with TRBD2. Germline assignment: CDR1 SGHTA and CDR2 FQGNSA. The CDR3 contains 18 residues. V shed 5 bases, J shed 3 bases, and the junction held 16 bases outside the gene matches. The chain's CDR3 is CASSKEGGGRSKTDTQYF. The CDR3 DNA reads as TGTGCCAGCAGCAAGGAAGGCGGCGGGAGGTCCAAAACAGATACGCAGTATTTT.

The J gene is TRBJ2-2, the V gene TRBV6-6; D call uncertain. Germline V gene data show CDR1 as MNHNY and CDR2 as SVGAGI (reference sequence). V lost 8 bases to trimming and J lost 7 bases, with 17 bases between them. The CDR3 extends over 14 amino acids. CDR3 amino acids: CASADSTRIGELFF. Written as DNA, the CDR3 is TGTGCCAGCGCCGACTCGACGCGGATCGGGGAGCTGTTTTTT.

J is TRBJ1-1 and V is TRBV28; no clear D gene. V lost 1 base to trimming and J lost 1 base, with 10 bases between them. Germline V gene data show CDR1 as MDHEN and CDR2 as SYDVKM. The CDR3 has 15 residues. CDR3: CASSLLSPGNTEAFF. In nucleotides, the CDR3 is TGTGCCAGCAGTTTATTATCTCCAGGGAACACTGAAGCTTTCTTT.

The genes are TRBV18 and TRBJ2-6; D is possibly TRBD1 (6 bases). The V end lost 2 bases, the J end lost 2 bases, and 13 bases lay between the germline ends. Germline lookup yields CDR1 KGHSH and CDR2 LQKENI. The length of the CDR3 is 17 residues. CDR3: CASSPTDSGAGANVLTF. The CDR3 bases are TGTGCCAGCTCACCAACCGACTCAGGGGCTGGGGCCAACGTCCTGACTTTC.

The J gene is TRBJ1-4, the V gene TRBV10-3, with D unresolved. The V gene lost 6 bases and the J gene lost 8 bases, with 16 bases spanning the gap. The CDR3 is 14 amino acids. The germline gives CDR1 ENHRY, CDR2 SYGVKD. CDR3 sequence: CAISQPGGQEKLFF. CDR3 DNA sequence: TGTGCCATCAGCCAACCGGGCGGCCAAGAAAAACTGTTTTTT.

This rearrangement joins TRBV5-8 to TRBJ1-5; D is unclear. Per the germline V gene, CDR1 is SGHTS and CDR2 is YDEGEE. The CDR3 consists of 16 residues. V shed 0 bases and J shed 3 bases, with 13 bases lying between them. The CDR3, as DNA: TGTGCCAGCAGCTTGGAGGTCGGACGAATCAATCAGCCCCAGCATTTT. Amino acids: CASSLEVGRINQPQHF. The full variable domain, rest sourced from reference TRBV5-8 and TRBJ1-5, is EAGVTQSPTHLIKTRGQQATLRCSPISGHTSVYWYQQALGLGLQFLLWYDEGEERNRGNFPPRFSGRQFPNYSSELNVNALELEDSALYLCASSLEVGRINQPQHFGDGTRLSIL.

J is TRBJ1-1 and V is TRBV10-3, with D possibly being TRBD1 (6 bases). Germline CDR1 is ENHRY and CDR2 is SYGVKD. V lost 1 base, J lost 2 bases, and 8 bases lay in between. The CDR3 runs 14 residues. CDR3 DNA sequence: TGTGCCATCAGTGAGTGGACAGTCAACACTGAAGCTTTCTTT. It translates to CAISEWTVNTEAFF.

This clone was observed a few times. The rearrangement joins TRBV13 to TRBJ2-7; D is ambiguous. CDR1 and CDR2 from the germline V gene are PRHDT and FYEKMQ (reference sequence). V was pared by 2 bases and J by 7 bases, with 9 bases between. CDR3 length: 12 residues. This chain's CDR3 is CASSLNLWEQYF. For the CDR3, the DNA is TGTGCCAGCAGCTTAAATTTATGGGAGCAGTACTTC.

The chain links TRBV28 to TRBJ1-1; D is possibly TRBD1 (6 bases). Germline CDR1 reads MDHEN; CDR2 reads SYDVKM. The ends were cut back, 6 bases at V and 6 bases at J, with 20 bases in the middle. CDR3 length: 15 residues. The DNA of the CDR3 is TGTGCCAGCAGCCTCCCAACAGGGTTATTTGCTGAAGCTTTCTTT. It encodes CASSLPTGLFAEAFF.

This clone was seen just once. This CDR3 reads CASSEAWANQPQHF. The CDR3 nucleotides read TGTGCCAGCAGTGAAGCGTGGGCGAATCAGCCCCAGCATTTT. The chain combines TRBV6-1 with TRBJ1-5, with D unclear. The CDR3 has 14 amino acids. With 0 bases removed from V and 4 bases from J, the gap between germline ends came to 7 bases. Germline CDR1 is MNHNS and CDR2 is SASEGT.